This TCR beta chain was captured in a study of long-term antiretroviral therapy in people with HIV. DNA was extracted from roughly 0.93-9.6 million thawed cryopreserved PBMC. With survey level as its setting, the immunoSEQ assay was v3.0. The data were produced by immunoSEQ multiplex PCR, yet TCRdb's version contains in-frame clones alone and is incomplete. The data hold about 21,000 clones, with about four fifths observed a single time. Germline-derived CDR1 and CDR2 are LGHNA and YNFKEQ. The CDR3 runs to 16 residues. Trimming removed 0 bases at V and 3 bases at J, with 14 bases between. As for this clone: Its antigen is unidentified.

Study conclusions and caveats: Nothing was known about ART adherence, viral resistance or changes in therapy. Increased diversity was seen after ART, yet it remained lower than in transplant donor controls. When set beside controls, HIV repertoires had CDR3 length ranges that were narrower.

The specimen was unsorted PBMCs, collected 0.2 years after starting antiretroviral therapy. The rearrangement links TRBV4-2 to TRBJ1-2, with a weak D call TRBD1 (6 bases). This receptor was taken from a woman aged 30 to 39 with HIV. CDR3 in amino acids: CASSQEVGGGYYGYTF. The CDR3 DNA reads TGTGCCAGCAGCCAAGAGGTGGGTGGGGGCTACTATGGCTACACCTTC.